This T cell receptor (beta chain) is from a study of regulatory T cells in long-lasting Graves disease. The sample's time point: newly diagnosed GD, antithyroid drugs for less than 3 months. The TCR library used RNA extracted from PBMCs. For TCR beta, libraries came from iRepertoire HTBI primers and Arm-PCR of CDR3 regions. TCRdb reprocessed the multiplex PCR reads via MiXCR and lists one record per CDR3 protein. The top ten clones hold 20% to 30% of a sample with some 560,000 distinct CDR3 sequences, about 15% of them seen once. These sequences were also reported in another study, on T cells in Graves' hyperthyroidism and ophthalmopathy. This second study notes: Exclusion followed for patients with uncontrolled infection, other autoimmune disease, pregnancy or lactation.

This receptor was obtained from a woman aged 40-65 years with Graves disease. Sample: peripheral blood mononuclear cells (PBMCs), taken at new diagnosis, from a patient treated with antithyroid drugs.

The CDR3 DNA reads as TGCAGTGCCTGGGACAGAAATTCACCCCTCCACTTT. This gives the protein CSAWDRNSPLHF. This rearrangement joins TRBV20-1 to TRBJ1-6, with 7 bases lining up with TRBD1. This CDR3 has 12 residues. J was trimmed by 7 bases and V by 6 bases; bases with no gene match: 3. Germline values: CDR1 DFQATT, CDR2 SNEGSKA (reference sequence).